This TCR beta chain derives from a study of siplizumab effects on memory and regulatory T cells. Sequencing used immunoSEQ multiplex PCR; TCRdb keeps in-frame clones, though not all of them. The profile shows more than 85,000 clones, around 92% of them singletons. On this clone itself: Its antigen is still unknown.

J was trimmed by 4 bases and V by 2 bases; bases with no gene match: 5. CDR1 is SGHRS and CDR2 is YFSETQ in the germline V gene. This CDR3 contains 15 residues. Study observations and caveats: Naive T cells looked more diverse than memory cells, and they looked like major contributors to the alloresponse. Siplizumab significantly lowered the alloreactive sequences that could be traced to unstimulated CD4+ memory cells.

The V and J genes are TRBV5-1 and TRBJ1-4; 7 bases are a match to TRBD1. This TCR derives from a human donor in good health. Material for sequencing was Tregs sorted from blood. The CDR3 DNA follows: TGCGCCAGCAGCTTCGGACAGGAATATAATGAAAAACTGTTTTTT. Protein sequence: CASSFGQEYNEKLFF. The variable domain in full, completed from reference TRBV5-1 and TRBJ1-4, reads KAGVTQTPRYLIKTRGQQVTLSCSPISGHRSVSWYQQTPGQGLQFLFEYFSETQRNKGNFPGRFSGRQFSNSRSEMNVSTLELGDSALYLCASSFGQEYNEKLFFGSGTQLSVL.